Listed below are T cell receptor beta chains from one sample, sequenced in a study of CD8+CD57+ T cells in acquired aplastic anemia. TCRdb independently ran MiXCR on the reads; one entry per CDR3 protein. The table includes 270,000 or so distinct CDR3 sequences, approximately 79% detected once. Sequences were obtained from sorted CD4+, CD8+, or CD8+CD57+ T cells (not recorded which) from PBMCs. Receptors originate from a human donor with aplastic anemia. Each CDR3 is given with its conserved first and last residue. The D gene is left open where the match is weak. Rows give clone size only sometimes, using once, few, many, or a class for an expanded clone.

TRBV20-1,14,.,.,TRBJ1-2,CSATLGGRNYGYTF,TGCAGCGCCACCCTCGGGGGACGAAACTATGGCTACACCTTC
TRBV5-5,16,.,TRBD2,TRBJ2-1,CASSLGLGGGSDEQFF,TGCGCCAGCAGCCTTGGCCTTGGCGGGGGGAGCGATGAGCAGTTCTTC
TRBV5-1,15,.,.,TRBJ2-3,CASSFRQGVTDTQYF,TGCGCCAGCAGCTTTCGGCAGGGTGTGACAGATACGCAGTATTTT
TRBV20-1,14,many,TRBD2,TRBJ2-5,CSARDGRGAQAGYF,TGCAGTGCTAGAGACGGGCGGGGGGCCCAGGCGGGGTACTTC
TRBV9,13,.,.,TRBJ2-1,CASSLEVSVSEYF,TGTGCCAGCAGCTTAGAGGTTTCGGTAAGCGAGTACTTC
TRBV5-1,15,.,TRBD1,TRBJ2-7,CASSGHRGPTYEQYF,TGCGCCAGCAGCGGACACAGGGGGCCAACCTACGAGCAGTACTTT
TRBV15,15,.,.,TRBJ2-5,CASSVARLTKETQYF,TGTGCCAGCAGCGTCGCCCGCCTGACAAAAGAGACCCAGTACTTC
TRBV25-1,13,few,.,TRBJ2-7,CASSEEGSYEQYF,TGTGCCAGCAGTGAGGAGGGGTCCTACGAGCAGTACTTC
TRBV7-3,15,.,.,TRBJ1-5,CASSSVRVHYHPQHF,TGTGCCAGCAGCTCGGTCAGAGTACACTATCACCCCCAGCATTTT
TRBV2,14,few,.,TRBJ2-2,CASSADLGGGELFF,TGTGCCAGCAGTGCGGACCTGGGTGGCGGGGAGCTGTTTTTT
TRBV7-8,13,.,.,TRBJ2-3,CASRYGGTGAQYF,TGTGCCAGCAGGTACGGGGGCACGGGTGCGCAGTATTTT
TRBV7-3,14,many,TRBD2,TRBJ2-3,CASSLTKRGYYNEF,TGTGCCAGCAGCTTAACGAAGCGGGGGTACTACAATGAGTTT
TRBV11-2,15,.,TRBD2,TRBJ2-3,CASSLAGGRTDAQYF,TGTGCCAGCAGCTTAGCGGGAGGTCGCACAGATGCGCAGTATTTT
TRBV19,17,once,TRBD2,TRBJ2-3,CASSVRVSGIVADTQYF,TGTGCCAGTAGTGTGCGGGTTAGCGGGATAGTCGCAGATACGCAGTATTTT
TRBV15,14,.,.,TRBJ2-5,CATSRERGQETQYF,TGTGCCACCAGCAGAGAGAGGGGCCAAGAGACCCAGTACTTC
TRBV25-1,11,few,.,TRBJ2-7,CASSEGNEQYF,TGTGCCAGCAGTGAGGGAAACGAGCAGTACTTC
TRBV2,14,.,.,TRBJ2-7,CASSETESSHAQYF,TGTGCCAGCAGTGAAACCGAAAGCTCCCACGCGCAGTACTTC
TRBV5-1,14,.,.,TRBJ2-3,CASSFVGYTDTQYF,TGTGCCAGCAGCTTTGTCGGCTACACTGATACGCAGTATTTT
TRBV19,14,few,.,TRBJ1-1,CASSEGSWNTEAFF,TGTGCCAGTAGTGAGGGCAGCTGGAACACTGAAGCTTTCTTT
TRBV24-1,17,many,TRBD1,TRBJ1-3,CATSDSLTDRAVDTIYF,TGTGCCACCAGTGATTCCCTGACCGACAGGGCCGTAGACACCATATATTTT
TRBV11-3,16,few,.,TRBJ1-2,CASSLDRKGLVYGYTF,TGTGCCAGCAGCTTGGATCGGAAAGGGCTCGTATATGGCTACACCTTC
TRBV7-9,14,.,TRBD2,TRBJ2-3,CASTPPGTSGTPCF,TGTGCCAGCACACCTCCGGGGACTAGCGGGACGCCCTGTTTT
TRBV6-1,11,.,.,TRBJ2-1,CASSASQEQFF,TGTGCCAGCAGTGCCAGCCAGGAGCAGTTCTTC
TRBV7-9,12,.,.,TRBJ2-4,CASGGAGTLQYF,TGTGCCAGCGGCGGCGCTGGGACCCTTCAGTACTTC
TRBV7-7,16,.,.,TRBJ1-2,CASSPTGANEQYCYTF,TGTGCCAGCAGCCCCACAGGAGCAAACGAGCAGTATTGCTACACCTTC
TRBV9,16,.,.,TRBJ1-2,CASSVYQNSHNEGYTF,TGTGCCAGCAGCGTATACCAGAACTCCCACAATGAGGGCTACACCTTC
TRBV29-1,14,.,.,TRBJ2-5,CSVYAAGWSETQYF,TGCAGCGTTTACGCGGCGGGGTGGTCGGAGACCCAGTACTTC
TRBV7-9,15,.,TRBD2,TRBJ2-2,CASTVSLAGTGELFF,TGTGCCAGCACTGTCAGTCTAGCGGGGACCGGGGAGCTGTTTTTT
TRBV29-1,12,.,.,TRBJ1-2,CSGDSSSDGYTF,TGCAGCGGTGACTCGAGTTCGGATGGCTACACCTTC
TRBV10-1,15,.,.,TRBJ2-2,CASSPGRTNTGELFF,TGCGCCAGCAGCCCGGGACGGACGAACACCGGGGAGCTGTTTTTT
TRBV5-8,13,.,TRBD2,TRBJ2-3,CASGDGEGDTQYF,TGTGCCAGCGGGGACGGGGAGGGAGATACGCAGTATTTT
TRBV20-1,15,few,TRBD2,TRBJ2-3,CSASGERGSTDTQYF,TGCAGTGCTAGTGGCGAGCGGGGGAGCACAGATACGCAGTATTTT
TRBV6-2/TRBV6-3,11,.,.,TRBJ1-2,CASSYDGGYTF,TGTGCCAGCAGTTACGACGGCGGCTACACCTTC
TRBV9,15,once,.,TRBJ2-7,CASSVGSDPQYFQYF,TGTGCCAGCAGCGTAGGGTCAGACCCGCAGTATTTTCAGTACTTC
TRBV10-3,17,.,.,TRBJ1-4,CAISKSSGEQINGRLFF,TGTGCCATCAGTAAGTCTTCAGGAGAACAAATTAATGGAAGACTGTTTTTT
TRBV7-3,15,.,.,TRBJ1-1,CASTRHANANTHAFF,TGTGCCAGCACAAGACATGCCAACGCCAACACTCACGCTTTCTTT
TRBV7-8,17,.,.,TRBJ2-6,CASSLGGGPATQNVLTF,TGTGCCAGCAGCTTAGGGGGAGGCCCCGCTACGCAGAACGTCCTGACTTTC
TRBV5-6,15,.,.,TRBJ1-5,CASSFSRPLNQPQHF,TGTGCCAGCAGTTTTTCGAGACCGCTCAATCAGCCCCAGCATTTT
TRBV5-4,13,.,.,TRBJ2-7,CASSQPDRKEQYF,TGTGCCAGCAGCCAACCCGACAGGAAGGAGCAGTACTTC
TRBV7-8,18,.,.,TRBJ2-4,CASSLAGSPDSQYNIQYF,TGTGCCAGCAGCTTAGCGGGCAGTCCCGATTCGCAGTATAACATTCAGTACTTC
TRBV7-8,14,.,.,TRBJ2-2,CASSFGPRGGDPLF,TGTGCCAGCAGCTTTGGTCCGAGGGGCGGGGATCCGTTGTTT
TRBV9,14,.,.,TRBJ2-1,CASSVYAYYNEQFF,TGTGCCAGCAGCGTATATGCCTACTACAATGAGCAGTTCTTC
TRBV20-1,9,.,.,TRBJ1-2,CSASGGYTF,TGCAGTGCTAGTGGTGGCTACACCTTC
TRBV7-9,14,.,.,TRBJ2-3,CASSPAGDQYFGQF,.
TRBV7-8,13,once,TRBD2,TRBJ2-3,CASRFAGGHATQF,TGTGCCAGCAGGTTCGCGGGAGGACATGCGACGCAGTTT
TRBV11-2,15,.,.,TRBJ1-6,CASSLGTEPASPLHF,TGTGCCAGCAGCCTGGGGACGGAGCCAGCTTCACCCCTCCACTTT
TRBV20-1,13,.,.,TRBJ1-2,CSARRSRVNGYTF,TGCAGTGCTAGAAGGTCCAGGGTAAATGGCTACACCTTC
TRBV5-4,14,.,.,TRBJ2-5,CASSLLGYQETQYF,TGTGCCAGCAGCTTGCTGGGGTACCAAGAGACCCAGTACTTC
TRBV9,15,.,.,TRBJ2-7,CASSSGLDSSYEQNF,TGTGCCAGCAGCAGTGGATTGGATAGCTCCTACGAGCAGAACTTC
TRBV6-5,14,few,.,TRBJ2-3,CASSFVQGTYEQYF,TGTGCCAGCAGTTTCGTGCAGGGTACCTACGAGCAGTATTTT